The rows below give T cell receptor beta chains drawn from one sample of a study of blood T cell repertoires in COVID-19. Repertoires were generated with immunoSEQ multiplex PCR, while TCRdb's copy carries only in-frame clones and drops some. The profile shows roughly 150,000 clones, roughly nine tenths of them singletons. Material: peripheral blood. The source is a woman aged 35 to 49 with acute or convalescent COVID-19. Each CDR3 is given with its conserved first and last residue. The D gene is left open where the match is weak. Clone sizes are given selectively: once, few, many, or a class where the clone is expanded.

TGTGCCAGCAGCTTATGGGGGACAGGGTCAACTAATGAAAAACTGTTTTTT | CASSLWGTGSTNEKLFF | TRBV7-9 | once | TRBD1 | TRBJ1-4
TGTGCCACCAGCAGAGCCTTGGGACAGTCCTACGAGCAGTACTTC | CATSRALGQSYEQYF | TRBV15 | . | TRBD1 | TRBJ2-7
TGTGCCAGCAGTTATTTCCAGGGTGTGACTCCTGGGAATTCACCCCTCCACTTT | CASSYFQGVTPGNSPLHF | TRBV28 | . | . | TRBJ1-6
TGTGCCATCAGTATGACAGGGGAGCAGTACTTC | CAISMTGEQYF | TRBV10-3 | . | TRBD1 | TRBJ2-7
TGTGCCAGCAGCCCGGTGGGGGTAGAACTAGCGGGCCTCCAAAACACAGATACGCAGTATTTT | CASSPVGVELAGLQNTDTQYF | TRBV4-2 | . | TRBD2 | TRBJ2-3
TGCGCCAGCAGCTTGGCAGGACAGACTAATGAAAAACTGTTTTTT | CASSLAGQTNEKLFF | TRBV5-1 | . | . | TRBJ1-4
TGTGCCTGGAGTGTACGGACTGTTCCCGGTGAGCAGTTCTTC | CAWSVRTVPGEQFF | TRBV30 | once | . | TRBJ2-1
TGTGCCAGCAGCCCCAAAATCGGACTAGCTGTTGGCAATGAGCAGTTCTTC | CASSPKIGLAVGNEQFF | TRBV9 | . | TRBD2 | TRBJ2-1
TGCGCCAGCAGCCCGCCCACGGGCTACGAGCAGTACTTC | CASSPPTGYEQYF | TRBV5-1 | . | . | TRBJ2-7
TGCGCCAGCAGCTTGGGGGGCTCGGAGGGTCAGCCCCAGCATTTT | CASSLGGSEGQPQHF | TRBV5-1 | few | . | TRBJ1-5
TGTGCCAGCAGGACAAAGGGGGAGCAGTTCTTC | CASRTKGEQFF | TRBV7-8 | . | . | TRBJ2-1
TGTGCCAGCAGTCCTCCGGGACATCCAGAGGTACGCTATGGCTACACCTTC | CASSPPGHPEVRYGYTF | TRBV28 | . | . | TRBJ1-2
TGCGCCAGCAGCTTGCAGGGCTCCTACGAGCAGTACTTC | CASSLQGSYEQYF | TRBV5-1 | . | . | TRBJ2-7
TGTGCCAGCAGCGCTAATAGTCAGGGGGCTAATTCACCCCTCCACTTT | CASSANSQGANSPLHF | TRBV9 | . | TRBD1 | TRBJ1-6
TGTGCCAGCAGTTTGTGGGGAGCCTACGAGCAGTACTTC | CASSLWGAYEQYF | TRBV28 | . | . | TRBJ2-7
TGTGCCAGCAGTCCACGGACAGGGGGCACTGAAGCTTTCTTT | CASSPRTGGTEAFF | TRBV6-6 | few | TRBD1 | TRBJ1-1
TGTGCCAGCAGTCCCCAGTTTTACAATGAGCAGTTCTTC | CASSPQFYNEQFF | TRBV6-5 | . | . | TRBJ2-1
TGTGCCAGCAGTTATGGACAGAACACCGGGGAGCTGTTTTTT | CASSYGQNTGELFF | TRBV27 | . | . | TRBJ2-2
TGTGCCAGCAGCGGGGGGGACAGGGGCCAAGAGACCCAGTACTTC | CASSGGDRGQETQYF | TRBV21-1 | . | . | TRBJ2-5
TGTGCCAGCAGCTTCCAATACATCGTGAACACTGAAGCTTTCTTT | CASSFQYIVNTEAFF | TRBV7-3 | . | . | TRBJ1-1
TGCGCCAGCAGACTTGAGGGGGATGGCTATGGCTACACCTTC | CASRLEGDGYGYTF | TRBV5-1 | . | . | TRBJ1-2
TGTGCCAGCAGCCAAGGGACAGCGGAAATATACAATGAGCAGTTCTTC | CASSQGTAEIYNEQFF | TRBV7-6 | . | TRBD1 | TRBJ2-1
TGCGCCAGCACCGCTTCTCAGGGAACCGGGAACACTGAAGCTTTCTTT | CASTASQGTGNTEAFF | TRBV5-1 | . | . | TRBJ1-1
TGTGCCACCAGCAGAGATCCCCCAGGGATTGCAACTAATGAAAAACTGTTTTTT | CATSRDPPGIATNEKLFF | TRBV15 | . | . | TRBJ1-4
TGTGCCAGCAGTGAAGGAGGCGGCACAGATACGCAGTATTTT | CASSEGGGTDTQYF | TRBV2 | . | . | TRBJ2-3
TGTGCCAGCAGCACCGGGACAGGCCAAGAGACCCAGTACTTC | CASSTGTGQETQYF | TRBV7-9 | . | TRBD1 | TRBJ2-5
TGTGCCAGCAGCCTTCTTGGGGCAGCAACTAATGAAAAACTGTTTTTT | CASSLLGAATNEKLFF | TRBV3-1/TRBV3-2 | . | . | TRBJ1-4
TGTGCCAGCACCCGGACTAGCGGGTGGGAGCAGTACTTC | CASTRTSGWEQYF | TRBV6-5 | . | TRBD2 | TRBJ2-7
TGTGCCTGGAGTCTCCAAAGAGCACCCCTCCACTTT | CAWSLQRAPLHF | TRBV30 | few | . | TRBJ1-6
TGTGCCAGCGGATCAGTTGGGGAAGGAGGGTCACCCCTCCACTTT | CASGSVGEGGSPLHF | TRBV28 | . | . | TRBJ1-6
TGTGCCAGCAGCCTAACGCGGTTTAACGAGCAGTACTTC | CASSLTRFNEQYF | TRBV7-3 | . | . | TRBJ2-7
TGCAGTGCTAGAACTCGTTATGAGCAGTTCTTC | CSARTRYEQFF | TRBV20-1 | . | . | TRBJ2-1
TGTGCCAGAATGACAGACACGAACACTGAAGCTTTCTTT | CARMTDTNTEAFF | TRBV5-3 | . | . | TRBJ1-1
TGCAGCGTCGATGGGACTAGCGGGAGTCAGTACGAGCAGTACTTC | CSVDGTSGSQYEQYF | TRBV29-1 | . | TRBD2 | TRBJ2-7
TGTGCCAGCAGCTTATCTGGTAGGGAGAGCACCGGGGAGCTGTTTTTT | CASSLSGRESTGELFF | TRBV7-2 | . | . | TRBJ2-2
TGTGCCAGCAGCCTTTCGTCTGGGGGCAGATCCGAGCAGTACTTC | CASSLSSGGRSEQYF | TRBV7-3 | . | . | TRBJ2-7
TGTGCCAGCAGGACGGGGGGGAACTATGGCTACACCTTC | CASRTGGNYGYTF | TRBV6-5 | . | . | TRBJ1-2
TGTGCCACCCCCCGTTTCGGTCGGGTCTCTGGGGCCAACGTCCTGACTTTC | CATPRFGRVSGANVLTF | TRBV24-1 | . | . | TRBJ2-6
TGTGCCAGCAGCCCGGGGACTAGCGGGAGGTACGAGCAGTACTTC | CASSPGTSGRYEQYF | TRBV7-3 | . | TRBD2 | TRBJ2-7
TGTGCCAGCTCACCTATCCACCGGGACAGGGGGAACACCGGGGAGCTGTTTTTT | CASSPIHRDRGNTGELFF | TRBV18 | once | TRBD1 | TRBJ2-2
TGTGCCAGCAGCGAGACCAGGGGTAACAATGAGCAGTTCTTC | CASSETRGNNEQFF | TRBV7-2 | . | . | TRBJ2-1
TGTGCCAGCAGCTTAGGGTCCAGCGGCCGCGGACCCCTCCACTTT | CASSLGSSGRGPLHF | TRBV11-3 | once | . | TRBJ1-6
TGCAGCGCCAAAATGACGACAGATTCACCCCTCCACTTT | CSAKMTTDSPLHF | TRBV29-1 | . | . | TRBJ1-6
TGTGCCAGCAGCTTAGCAGGGCTAGCGGGAAACACCATATATTTT | CASSLAGLAGNTIYF | TRBV11-2 | . | . | TRBJ1-3